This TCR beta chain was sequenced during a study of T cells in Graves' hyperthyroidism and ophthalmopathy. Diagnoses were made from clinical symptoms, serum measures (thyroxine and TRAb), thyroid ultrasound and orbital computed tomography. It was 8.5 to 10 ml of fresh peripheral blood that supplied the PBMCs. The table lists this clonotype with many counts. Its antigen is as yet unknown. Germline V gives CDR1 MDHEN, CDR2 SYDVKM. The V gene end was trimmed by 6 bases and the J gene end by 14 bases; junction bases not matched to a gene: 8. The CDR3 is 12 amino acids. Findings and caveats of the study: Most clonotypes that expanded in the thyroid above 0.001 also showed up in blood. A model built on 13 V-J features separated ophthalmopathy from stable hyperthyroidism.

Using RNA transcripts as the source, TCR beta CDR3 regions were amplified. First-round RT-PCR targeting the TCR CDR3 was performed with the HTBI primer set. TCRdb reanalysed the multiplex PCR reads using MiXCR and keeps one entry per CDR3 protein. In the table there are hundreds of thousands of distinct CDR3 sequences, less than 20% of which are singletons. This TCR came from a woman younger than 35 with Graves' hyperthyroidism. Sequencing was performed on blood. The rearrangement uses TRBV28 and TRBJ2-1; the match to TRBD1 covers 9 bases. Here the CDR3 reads CASRSSGQGKFF. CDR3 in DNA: TGTGCCAGCAGATCTTCGGGACAGGGAAAGTTCTTC.